The sequence of this T cell receptor (beta chain) was determined in a study of a mutant IDH1 vaccine in newly diagnosed glioma. Study context: The study started vaccination 4-6 weeks after radiotherapy alone, or with temozolomide cycles. Study outcomes and limitations: Top peripheral T cell clonotype shifts appeared unrelated to pseudoprogression.

Worth noting for this clone: What it binds is not known.

Between the trimmed V and J ends, which lost 5 bases and 1 base, there was a span of 8 bases. Germline CDR1 and CDR2: MNHEY and SVGAGI. The CDR3 totals 13 residues. Here immunoSEQ multiplex PCR was the method, and the copy in TCRdb shows in-frame clones only, minus some. The sample lists some 60,000 clones, less than 90% occurring once. Specified time point: week 47, end of study. Doses of 300 ug of mutant IDH1 20-mer peptide were given with topical imiquimod. The chain combines TRBV6-5 with TRBJ1-2, with D uncertain. The receptor's source is a woman in her forties or fifties with glioma. Sequenced here: PBMCs, sampled from a glioma patient whose treatment included an IDH1 peptide vaccine. The CDR3 loop is CASSTGLNYGYTF. The CDR3 DNA sequence: TGTGCCAGCAGTACTGGCCTTAACTATGGCTACACCTTC.